The 20 T cell receptor beta chains given below trace back to one sample, sequenced in a study of persistence of HIV-infected CD4 T cells. Cells were stimulated with overlapping HIV-1 Gag 15-mer peptides. Sorting selected CD4+ T cells upregulating both CD40 ligand and CD69. Sequencing used immunoSEQ version 4 in survey mode. Sequenced by immunoSEQ multiplex PCR; TCRdb stores in-frame clones only, minus some. The table records tens of thousands of clones, about 74% of them present only once. These receptors lack a known antigen. The sequenced sample was CD4+ T cells sorted from PBMCs after roughly 18-hour stimulation, obtained from a patient who received antiretroviral therapy. Source of these receptors: an adult man with HIV who was CMV-seropositive.

The CDR3 reads CASSARGQGSTEAFF. In DNA form, the CDR3 reads TGTGCCAGCAGTGCCCGGGGACAGGGGAGCACTGAAGCTTTCTTT. The V and J genes are TRBV25-1 and TRBJ1-1; 10 bases map to TRBD1. Germline trimming cut 4 bases from V and 4 bases from J; bases unmatched to any gene: 6. This CDR3 spans 15 amino acids. CDR1 is MGHDK, CDR2 SYGVNS, per germline.

The gene calls are TRBV27 and TRBJ2-7, with a possible D match to TRBD1 (5 bases). Trimming pared 3 bases from V and 0 bases from J, leaving 12 bases between. The germline CDR1 and CDR2 sequences are MNHEY and SMNVEV (reference sequence). This CDR3 spans 15 amino acids. CDR3 nucleotides: TGTGCCAGCAGTTTGTCGGCAGGGCCCTCCTACGAGCAGTACTTC. Encoded protein: CASSLSAGPSYEQYF.

The chain links TRBV11-2 to TRBJ2-3; D is undetermined. V was shortened by 1 base and J by 0 bases, with 5 bases between the two germline ends. Germline CDR1 SGHAT, CDR2 FQNNGV. The CDR3 sequence is 14 residues long. CDR3 protein: CASSLGSSTDTQYF. CDR3 bases: TGTGCCAGCAGCTTAGGTAGTAGCACAGATACGCAGTATTTT.

This sequence joins TRBV7-9 and TRBJ1-2, with TRBD1 matching 7 bases. After removal of 6 bases from V and 5 bases from J, the junction contained 12 bases not matched to a gene. The CDR3 has 15 residues. The germline V gene has CDR1 SEHNR and CDR2 FQNEAQ (reference sequence). The CDR3 is CASRPTGATPYGYTF. CDR3 in DNA: TGTGCCAGCAGGCCTACAGGGGCCACGCCTTATGGCTACACCTTC.

The CDR3 region is CATSRDPSGTNTGELFF. The CDR3, as DNA: TGTGCCACCAGCAGAGATCCTAGCGGCACGAACACCGGGGAGCTGTTTTTT. V usage is TRBV15 and J usage is TRBJ2-2; 7 bases are shared with TRBD2. The J segment lost 0 bases and the V segment lost 0 bases, leaving 4 bases of the junction unmatched. The CDR3 sequence is 17 residues long. Germline CDR1 reads LNHNV; CDR2 reads YYDKDF (reference sequence).

This clone has just one count. This chain joins TRBV29-1 and TRBJ2-1, with D tentatively TRBD1 (6 bases). V lost 4 bases to trimming and J lost 5 bases, with 12 bases between them. Germline V gene data show CDR1 as SQVTM and CDR2 as ANQGSEA. This CDR3 contains 13 residues. The CDR3: CSVGRTVNNEQFF. Here the CDR3 DNA reads TGCAGCGTTGGCCGGACAGTTAACAATGAGCAGTTCTTC.

The DNA of the CDR3 is TGCGCCAGCAGCTTGTTAGCGGGGTTGCAAGATACGCAGTATTTT. Its protein is CASSLLAGLQDTQYF. The chain combines TRBV5-1 with TRBJ2-3; 8 bases fit TRBD2. The V and J ends lost 1 base and 5 bases, in that order; junction bases with no gene match: 6. This CDR3 is built from 15 residues. Germline V CDR1 and CDR2: SGHRS, YFSETQ.

The gene calls are TRBV3-1 (or the pseudogene TRBV3-2) and TRBJ2-3; TRBD2 aligns across 9 bases. Germline V CDR1 and CDR2: LGHDT, YNNKEL (reference sequence). V lost 1 base to trimming and J lost 9 bases; unmatched junction nucleotides: 8. CDR3 length: 15 residues. CDR3: CASSQAYGTSLTQYF. The DNA of the CDR3 is TGTGCCAGCAGCCAAGCCTATGGGACTAGCCTAACGCAGTATTTT.

The chain couples TRBV6-5 to TRBJ1-2; D is unresolved. CDR3 size: 16 residues. The germline gives CDR1 MNHEY, CDR2 SVGAGI. With 0 bases removed from V and 3 bases from J, the gap between germline ends came to 14 bases. The DNA for the CDR3 is TGTGCCAGCAGTTACTCGGGCGAACAGCACCACTATGGCTACACCTTC. It encodes CASSYSGEQHHYGYTF.

The rearrangement joins TRBV19 to TRBJ2-2, with D perhaps given as TRBD1 or TRBD2 (6 bases each). Germline V CDR1 and CDR2: LNHDA, SQIVND (reference sequence). Deletions cut 5 bases from V and 6 bases from J, with 19 bases between. This CDR3 is built from 16 residues. CDR3 in amino acids: CASSAIGGRISGELFF. In DNA form, the CDR3 reads TGTGCCAGTAGTGCTATCGGGGGCAGGATTTCCGGGGAGCTGTTTTTT.

This chain uses TRBV6-1 with TRBJ1-2; 7 bases agree with TRBD1. The V and J ends lost 0 bases and 4 bases, in that order; junction bases with no gene match: 20. There are 20 residues in the CDR3. The germline V gene encodes CDR1 MNHNS and CDR2 SASEGT. The CDR3 DNA sequence: TGTGCCAGCAGTGAAGCGCGAGGGGGCGGTACAGGGAGGTTCTCCTATGGCTACACCTTC. Protein sequence: CASSEARGGGTGRFSYGYTF.

The chain employs TRBV7-2 and TRBJ2-2; D unresolved. V gave up 8 bases and J gave up 2 bases, with 15 bases separating them. The CDR3 loop spans 15 amino acids. Germline values: CDR1 SGHTA, CDR2 FQGNSA. The CDR3 DNA reads as TGTGCCAGCCTGGACCGAAGGAGAAACACCGGGGAGCTGTTTTTT. This encodes CASLDRRRNTGELFF.

The chain combines TRBV5-1 with TRBJ1-5; 7 bases align to TRBD1. Germline assignment: CDR1 SGHRS and CDR2 YFSETQ. The CDR3 consists of 15 residues. The V gene end was trimmed by 3 bases and the J gene end by 8 bases; junction bases not matched to a gene: 11. The CDR3 sequence: CASSSPVTGVEPQHF. Written as DNA, the CDR3 is TGCGCCAGCAGCTCACCAGTAACAGGGGTAGAGCCCCAGCATTTT. Complete variable domain (other parts from reference TRBV5-1 and TRBJ1-5): KAGVTQTPRYLIKTRGQQVTLSCSPISGHRSVSWYQQTPGQGLQFLFEYFSETQRNKGNFPGRFSGRQFSNSRSEMNVSTLELGDSALYLCASSSPVTGVEPQHFGDGTRLSIL.

V is TRBV6-1 and J is TRBJ2-7, with TRBD1 identical over 7 bases. The CDR3 has 14 amino acids. Losses at the gene ends were 5 bases for V and 1 base for J; bases not matched to a gene: 5. Germline CDR1 MNHNS, CDR2 SASEGT. This CDR3 reads CASSTGQRSYEQYF. CDR3 in DNA: TGTGCCAGCAGTACGGGACAGCGGTCCTACGAGCAGTACTTC.

This chain joins TRBV29-1 and TRBJ2-7; 10 nucleotides match TRBD1. Germline-derived CDR1 and CDR2 are SQVTM and ANQGSEA. This CDR3 has 12 amino acids. J lost 3 bases, V lost 7 bases, and 3 bases had no gene match. The CDR3 DNA reads as TGCAGCGGGGGACAGGGGCTCTACGAGCAGTACTTC. Encoded protein: CSGGQGLYEQYF.

The genes are TRBV5-1 and TRBJ1-1; D is perhaps TRBD1 (6 bases). The CDR3 length is 15 residues. V lost 4 bases and J 0 bases, leaving 13 bases between the germline ends. Germline V lookup: CDR1 SGHRS, CDR2 YFSETQ. CDR3 DNA: TGCGCCAGCAGCACCAAGGACAGCTTGAACACTGAAGCTTTCTTT. This sequence encodes CASSTKDSLNTEAFF.

The rearrangement uses TRBV2 and TRBJ2-2, with 12 bases matching TRBD2. V shed 5 bases, J shed 7 bases, and the junction held 11 bases outside the gene matches. This CDR3 has 17 residues. Germline lookup yields CDR1 SNHLY and CDR2 FYNNEI. CDR3 sequence reads: CASSRLAGGPGDGELFF. In DNA form, the CDR3 reads TGTGCCAGCAGTCGTCTAGCGGGGGGGCCGGGGGACGGGGAGCTGTTTTTT. The whole variable domain, filled in from reference TRBV2 and TRBJ2-2, reads EPEVTQTPSHQVTQMGQEVILRCVPISNHLYFYWYRQILGQKVEFLVSFYNNEISEKSEIFDDQFSVERPDGSNFTLKIRSTKLEDSAMYFCASSRLAGGPGDGELFFGEGSRLTVL.

This chain uses TRBV12-3 or TRBV12-4 with TRBJ2-2; D possibly corresponds to TRBD1 (5 bases). The CDR3 consists of 13 residues. Trimming removed 6 bases at V and 5 bases at J, with 10 bases between. As DNA, the CDR3 is TGTGCCAGCAGCCCAAGACAGACCGGGGAGCTGTTTTTT. This codes for CASSPRQTGELFF.

The V gene is TRBV5-1, the J gene TRBJ2-3; the match to TRBD2 covers 8 bases. The CDR3 runs 16 residues. V was pared by 3 bases and J by 1 base, with 7 bases of the junction left unmatched. Germline V lookup: CDR1 SGHRS, CDR2 YFSETQ. CDR3 residues: CASSWQGLEGTDTQYF. The CDR3, as DNA: TGCGCCAGCAGCTGGCAGGGACTAGAGGGCACAGATACGCAGTATTTT.

The genes are TRBV7-3 and TRBJ2-5, with a possible D match to TRBD2 (5 bases). This CDR3 region has 15 residues. Germline CDR1 SGHTA, CDR2 FQGTGA. V was cut by 2 bases and J by 0 bases, with 10 bases left in between. CDR3 coding DNA: TGTGCCAGCAGCTTAGGCGGGCGGGACCAAGAGACCCAGTACTTC. Encoded protein: CASSLGGRDQETQYF.